This T cell receptor beta chain was sequenced in a study of T cells in Graves' hyperthyroidism and ophthalmopathy. Findings of the study overall: In validation, the model predicted ophthalmopathy. These predictions came a median roughly six months before onset.

Comment on this clonotype: What it binds is not known.

Criteria for exclusion of patients were uncontrolled infection, other autoimmune disease, pregnancy or lactation. In making diagnoses, clinical symptoms, serum thyroxine and TRAb, thyroid ultrasound and orbital computed tomography were all used. The source of the PBMCs was about 10 ml of fresh peripheral blood. The CDR3 covers 14 residues. With 5 bases clipped from V and 7 bases from J, the junction kept 10 bases outside the gene matches. Per germline, CDR1 DFQATT and CDR2 SNEGSKA (reference sequence). Amplification of TCR beta CDR3 regions was performed using RNA transcripts as template. The TCR CDR3 was amplified in a first-round RT-PCR using the HTBI primer set. TCRdb called the multiplex PCR reads again in MiXCR, with one record for every CDR3 protein. The data contain under 400,000 distinct CDR3 sequences, around a sixth of them singletons.

The receptor was derived from a young woman with Graves' hyperthyroidism that later progressed to Graves' ophthalmopathy. The rearrangement joins TRBV20-1 to TRBJ1-4, with TRBD1 matching 7 bases. The specimen sequenced was blood. CDR3 residues: CSAGESGGAEKLFF. CDR3 DNA: TGCAGTGCTGGGGAATCAGGGGGGGCTGAAAAACTGTTTTTT.